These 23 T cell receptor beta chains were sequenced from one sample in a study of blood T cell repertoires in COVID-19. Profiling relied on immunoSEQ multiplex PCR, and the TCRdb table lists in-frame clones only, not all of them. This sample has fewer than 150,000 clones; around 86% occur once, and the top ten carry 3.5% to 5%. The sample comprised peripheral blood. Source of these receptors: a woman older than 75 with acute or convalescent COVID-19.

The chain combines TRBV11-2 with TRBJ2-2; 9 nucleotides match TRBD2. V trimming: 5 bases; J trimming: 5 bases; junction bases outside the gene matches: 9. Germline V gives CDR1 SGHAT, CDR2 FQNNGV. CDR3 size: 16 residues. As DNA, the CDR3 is TGTGCCAGCAGCACATTAGCGGGAGTAGGTACCGGGGAGCTGTTTTTT. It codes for CASSTLAGVGTGELFF.

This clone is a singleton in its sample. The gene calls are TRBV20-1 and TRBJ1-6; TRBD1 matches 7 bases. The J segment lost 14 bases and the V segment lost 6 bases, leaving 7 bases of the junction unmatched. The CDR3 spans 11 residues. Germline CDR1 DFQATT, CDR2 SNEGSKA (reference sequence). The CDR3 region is CSASGQVSLHF. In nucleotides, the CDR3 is TGCAGTGCGAGCGGACAGGTGTCCCTCCACTTT.

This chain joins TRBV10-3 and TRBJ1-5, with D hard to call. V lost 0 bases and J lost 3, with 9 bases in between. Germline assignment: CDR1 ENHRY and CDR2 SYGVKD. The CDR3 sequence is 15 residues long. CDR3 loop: CAISESLVDNQPQHF. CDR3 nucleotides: TGTGCCATCAGTGAGTCACTTGTTGACAATCAGCCCCAGCATTTT.

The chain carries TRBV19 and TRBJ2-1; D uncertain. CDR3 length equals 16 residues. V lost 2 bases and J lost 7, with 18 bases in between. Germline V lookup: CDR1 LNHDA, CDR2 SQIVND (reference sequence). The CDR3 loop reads CASSIFPVVLRNEQFF. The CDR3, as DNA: TGTGCCAGTAGTATATTCCCCGTGGTGTTGCGGAATGAGCAGTTCTTC.

The CDR3 DNA is TGTGCCAGCAGCCCAAGTCCTGGTACAAGGGGAGCTTTCTTT. It is translated as CASSPSPGTRGAFF. The J gene is TRBJ1-1, the V gene TRBV11-2; D is possibly TRBD1 (5 bases). Germline assignment: CDR1 SGHAT and CDR2 FQNNGV. The CDR3 runs to 14 residues. Trimming removed 5 bases from V and 10 bases from J, with 20 bases in between. The entire variable domain, with the rest obtained from reference TRBV11-2 and TRBJ1-1, is as follows: EAGVAQSPRYKIIEKRQSVAFWCNPISGHATLYWYQQILGQGPKLLIQFQNNGVVDDSQLPKDRFSAERLKGVDSTLKIQPAKLEDSAVYLCASSPSPGTRGAFFGQGTRLTVV.

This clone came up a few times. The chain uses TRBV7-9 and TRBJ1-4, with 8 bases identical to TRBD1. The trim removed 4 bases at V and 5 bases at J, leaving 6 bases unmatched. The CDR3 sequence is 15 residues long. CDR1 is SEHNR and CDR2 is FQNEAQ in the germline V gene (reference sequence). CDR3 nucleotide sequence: TGTGCCAGCAGCTCCAGACAGGGGAGAAATGAAAAACTGTTTTTT. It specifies CASSSRQGRNEKLFF.

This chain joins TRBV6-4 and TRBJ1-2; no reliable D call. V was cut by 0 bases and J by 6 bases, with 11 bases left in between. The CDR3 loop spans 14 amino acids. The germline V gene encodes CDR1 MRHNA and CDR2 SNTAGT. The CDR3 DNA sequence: TGTGCCAGCAGTGACTCGAAGCGGCAGCATGGCTACACCTTC. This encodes CASSDSKRQHGYTF.

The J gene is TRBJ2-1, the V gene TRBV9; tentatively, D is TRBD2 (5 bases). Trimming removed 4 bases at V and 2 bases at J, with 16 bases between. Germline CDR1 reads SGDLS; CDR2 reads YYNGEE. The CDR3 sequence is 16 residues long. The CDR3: CASSRDYGNPYNEQFF. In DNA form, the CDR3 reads TGTGCCAGCAGCAGAGACTACGGGAACCCCTACAATGAGCAGTTCTTC.

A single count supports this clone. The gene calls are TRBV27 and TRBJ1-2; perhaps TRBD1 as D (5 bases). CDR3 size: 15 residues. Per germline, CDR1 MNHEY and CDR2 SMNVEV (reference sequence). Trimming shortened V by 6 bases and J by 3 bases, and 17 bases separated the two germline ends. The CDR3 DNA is TGTGCCAGCAGATCTCACTCGGGCAGGGACTATGGCTACACCTTC. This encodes CASRSHSGRDYGYTF.

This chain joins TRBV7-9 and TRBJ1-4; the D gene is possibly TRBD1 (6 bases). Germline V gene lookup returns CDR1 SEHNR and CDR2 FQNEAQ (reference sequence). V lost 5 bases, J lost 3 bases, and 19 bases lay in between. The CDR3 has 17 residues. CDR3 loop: CASSKRPDRPSNEKLFF. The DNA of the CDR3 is TGTGCCAGCAGCAAACGCCCTGACAGGCCCTCTAATGAAAAACTGTTTTTT.

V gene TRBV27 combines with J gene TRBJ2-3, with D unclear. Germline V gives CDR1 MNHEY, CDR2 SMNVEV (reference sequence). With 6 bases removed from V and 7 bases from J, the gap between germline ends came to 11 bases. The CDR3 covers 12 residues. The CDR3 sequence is CASSPPFHTQYF. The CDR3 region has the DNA TGTGCCAGCAGCCCCCCCTTCCATACGCAGTATTTT.

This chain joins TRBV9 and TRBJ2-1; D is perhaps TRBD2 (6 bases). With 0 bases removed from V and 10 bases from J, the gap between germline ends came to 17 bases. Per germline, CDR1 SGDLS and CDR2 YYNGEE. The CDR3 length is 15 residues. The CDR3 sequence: CASSVEGTQPREQFF. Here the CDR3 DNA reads TGTGCCAGCAGCGTAGAAGGGACTCAGCCGCGGGAGCAGTTCTTC.

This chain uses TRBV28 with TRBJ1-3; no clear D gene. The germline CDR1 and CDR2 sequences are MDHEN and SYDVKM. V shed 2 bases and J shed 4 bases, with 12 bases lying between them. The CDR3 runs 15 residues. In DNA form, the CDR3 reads TGTGCCAGCAGTTTAAGTCTCGGGTCCGGAAACACCATATATTTT. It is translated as CASSLSLGSGNTIYF. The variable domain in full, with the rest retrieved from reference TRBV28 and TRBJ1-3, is DVKVTQSSRYLVKRTGEKVFLECVQDMDHENMFWYRQDPGLGLRLIYFSYDVKMKEKGDIPEGYSVSREKKERFSLILESASTNQTSMYLCASSLSLGSGNTIYFGEGSWLTVV.

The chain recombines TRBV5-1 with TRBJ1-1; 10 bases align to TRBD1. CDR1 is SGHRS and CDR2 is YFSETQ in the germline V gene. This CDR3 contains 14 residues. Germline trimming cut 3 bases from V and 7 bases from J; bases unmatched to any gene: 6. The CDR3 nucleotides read TGCGCCAGCAGCTCTGAGGACAGGGGGAATGAAGCTTTCTTT. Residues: CASSSEDRGNEAFF.

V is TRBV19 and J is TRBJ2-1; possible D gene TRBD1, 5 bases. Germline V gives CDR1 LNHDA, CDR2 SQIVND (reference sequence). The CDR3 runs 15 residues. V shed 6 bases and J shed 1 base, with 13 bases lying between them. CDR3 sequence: CASSTTAFSYNEQFF. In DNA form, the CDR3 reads TGTGCCAGTAGCACGACAGCCTTTTCCTACAATGAGCAGTTCTTC.

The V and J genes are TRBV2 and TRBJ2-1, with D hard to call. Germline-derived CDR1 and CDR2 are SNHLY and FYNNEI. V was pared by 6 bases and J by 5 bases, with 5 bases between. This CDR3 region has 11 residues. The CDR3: CASRYHNEQFF. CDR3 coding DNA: TGTGCCAGCAGGTATCACAATGAGCAGTTCTTC.

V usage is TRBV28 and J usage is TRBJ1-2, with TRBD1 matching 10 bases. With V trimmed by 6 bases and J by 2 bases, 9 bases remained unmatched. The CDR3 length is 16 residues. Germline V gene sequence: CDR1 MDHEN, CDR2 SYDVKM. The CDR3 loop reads CASRPDRGGGNYGYTF. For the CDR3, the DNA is TGTGCCAGCAGACCGGACAGGGGGGGCGGAAACTATGGCTACACCTTC.

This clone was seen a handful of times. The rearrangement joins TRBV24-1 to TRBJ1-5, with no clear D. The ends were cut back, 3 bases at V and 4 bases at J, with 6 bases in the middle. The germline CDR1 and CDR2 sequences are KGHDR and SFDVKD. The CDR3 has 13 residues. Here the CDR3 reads CATSDDGNQPQHF. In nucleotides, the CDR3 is TGTGCCACCAGTGATGACGGGAATCAGCCCCAGCATTTT.

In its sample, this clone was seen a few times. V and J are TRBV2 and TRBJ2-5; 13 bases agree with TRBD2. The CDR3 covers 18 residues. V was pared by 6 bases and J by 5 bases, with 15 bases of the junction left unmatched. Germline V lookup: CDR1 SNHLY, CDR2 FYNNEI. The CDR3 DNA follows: TGTGCCAGCAGCCAAGTCGGACCACTAGCGGGAGGGCGGGAGACCCAGTACTTC. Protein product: CASSQVGPLAGGRETQYF.

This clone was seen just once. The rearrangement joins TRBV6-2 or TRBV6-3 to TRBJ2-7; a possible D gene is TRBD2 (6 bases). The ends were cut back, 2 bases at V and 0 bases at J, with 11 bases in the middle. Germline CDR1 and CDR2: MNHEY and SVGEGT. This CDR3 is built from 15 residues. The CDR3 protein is CASSYGGSLSYEQYF. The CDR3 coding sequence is TGTGCCAGCAGTTACGGGGGGAGTCTCTCCTACGAGCAGTACTTC.

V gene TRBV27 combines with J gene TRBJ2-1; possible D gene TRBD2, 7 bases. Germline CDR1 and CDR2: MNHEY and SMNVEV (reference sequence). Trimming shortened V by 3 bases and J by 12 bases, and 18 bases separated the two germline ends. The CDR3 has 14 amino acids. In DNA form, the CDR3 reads TGTGCCAGCAGTTTCGGGGGGCTACAAGTTGGGCAGTTCTTC. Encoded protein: CASSFGGLQVGQFF.

CDR3: CASSTSGVPFGEQYF. CDR3 nucleotide sequence: TGTGCCAGCTCTACCTCGGGAGTCCCCTTTGGGGAGCAGTACTTC. This rearrangement joins TRBV28 to TRBJ2-7; the D gene is possibly TRBD2 (6 bases). Trimming removed 8 bases at V and 7 bases at J, with 24 bases between. Germline CDR1 and CDR2: MDHEN and SYDVKM. The CDR3 totals 15 residues.

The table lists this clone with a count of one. CDR3: CASSYRGGLFF. The DNA of the CDR3 is TGTGCCAGCAGTTACCGGGGGGGCCTGTTCTTC. The chain links TRBV6-5 to TRBJ2-1; 8 nucleotides line up with TRBD2. CDR3 length: 11 residues. Looked up from germline, CDR1 is MNHEY and CDR2 is SVGAGI. J was trimmed by 15 bases and V by 2 bases; bases with no gene match: 3.